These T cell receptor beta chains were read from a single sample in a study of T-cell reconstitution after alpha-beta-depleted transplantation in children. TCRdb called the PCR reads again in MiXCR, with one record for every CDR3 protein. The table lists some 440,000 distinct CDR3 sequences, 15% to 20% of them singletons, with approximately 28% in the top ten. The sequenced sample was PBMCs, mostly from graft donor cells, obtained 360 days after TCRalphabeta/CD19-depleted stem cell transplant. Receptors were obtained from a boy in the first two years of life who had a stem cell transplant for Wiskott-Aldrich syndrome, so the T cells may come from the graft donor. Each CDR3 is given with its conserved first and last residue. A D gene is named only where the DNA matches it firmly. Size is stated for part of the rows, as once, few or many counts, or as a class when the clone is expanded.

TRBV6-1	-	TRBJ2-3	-	TGTGCCAGCAGCTCTTTTGGGGATGCGGGTGCGCAGTATTTT	CASSSFGDAGAQYF
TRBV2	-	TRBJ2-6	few	TGTGCCAGCAAGAATATTGGAGGTGGGGCCAACGTCCTGACTTTC	CASKNIGGGANVLTF
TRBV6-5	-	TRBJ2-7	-	TGTGCCAGCAGTTACCGGGCTAGTCAGAGGCCTTACGAGCAGTACTTC	CASSYRASQRPYEQYF
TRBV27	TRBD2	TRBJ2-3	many	TGTGCCAGCAGTTTGGACCAGCGGGGGGAGGGCACAGATACGCAGTATTTT	CASSLDQRGEGTDTQYF
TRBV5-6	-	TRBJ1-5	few	TGTGCCAGCAGCTTTTTCAGGGGCCATCAGCCCCAGCATTTT	CASSFFRGHQPQHF
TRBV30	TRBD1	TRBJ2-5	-	TGTGCCTGGAGTTACAGGGGTTATCAAGAGACCCAGTACTTC	CAWSYRGYQETQYF
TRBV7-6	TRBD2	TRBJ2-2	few	TGTGCCAGCAGCCAAAGGCGGACTAGCGGGGGGAACACCGGGGAGCTGTTTTTT	CASSQRRTSGGNTGELFF
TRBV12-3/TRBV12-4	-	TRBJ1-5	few	TGTGCCAGCAGTTTAAAGGGGGACCACAATCAGCCCCAGCATTTT	CASSLKGDHNQPQHF
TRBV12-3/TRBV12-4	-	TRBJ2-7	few	TGTGCCAGCAGTTTTTCCCACGAGCAGTACTTC	CASSFSHEQYF
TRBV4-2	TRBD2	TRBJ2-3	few	TGTGCCAGCAGCCCCCGCCGGCTAGCGGGAGGCCGCACAGATACGCAGTATTTT	CASSPRRLAGGRTDTQYF
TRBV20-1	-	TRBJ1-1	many	TGCAGTGCTCGTCGGAACACTGAAGCTTTCTTT	CSARRNTEAFF
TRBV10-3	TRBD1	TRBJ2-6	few	TGTGCCATCCGACAGGGGATGAGGTCTGGGGCCAACGTCCTGACTTTC	CAIRQGMRSGANVLTF
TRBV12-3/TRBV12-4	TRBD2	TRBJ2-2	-	TGTGCCAGCAGTTCCCGTAGCGGGAGAGCGGGGACCGGGGAGCTGTTTTTT	CASSSRSGRAGTGELFF
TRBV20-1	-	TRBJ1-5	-	TGCAGTGCCCTTTCGGGGAGTCAGCCCCAGCATTTT	CSALSGSQPQHF
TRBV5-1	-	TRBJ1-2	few	TGCGCCAGCAGCTTGGATTGGCGGGCGAACTATGGCTACACCTTC	CASSLDWRANYGYTF
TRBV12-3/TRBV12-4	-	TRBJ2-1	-	TGTGCCAGCAGTGAACCGACAGGGCAGTTCTTC	CASSEPTGQFF
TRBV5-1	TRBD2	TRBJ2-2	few	TGCGCCAGCGGGGCTGGACTAGCGCCAATCACCGGGGAGCTGTTTTTT	CASGAGLAPITGELFF
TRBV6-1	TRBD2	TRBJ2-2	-	TGTGCCAGCAGCCGACGACCTGGGACTAGCGGCACCGGGGAGCTGTTTTTT	CASSRRPGTSGTGELFF
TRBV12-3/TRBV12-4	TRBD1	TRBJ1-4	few	TGTGCCAGCAGTTTCAGGGGGGGAGGTGAAAAACTGTTTTTT	CASSFRGGGEKLFF
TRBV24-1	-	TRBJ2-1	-	TGTGCCACCAGTGATTTGAGCGCCTACAATGAGCAGTTCTTC	CATSDLSAYNEQFF
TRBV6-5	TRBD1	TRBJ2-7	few	TGTGCCAGCAGTTACCTCGGACAGGAGGCGGACGAGCAGTACTTC	CASSYLGQEADEQYF
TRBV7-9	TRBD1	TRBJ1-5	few	TGTGCCAGCAGCTTCCAGGGGGCAGGCTATCAGCCCCAGCATTTT	CASSFQGAGYQPQHF
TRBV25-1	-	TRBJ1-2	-	TGTGCCAGCAGTCCTCCTGGACGGAACTATGGCTACACCTTC	CASSPPGRNYGYTF
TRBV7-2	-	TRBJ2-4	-	TGTGCCAGCAGCCCCGGGGACGGGAAGGGGGCCAAAAACATTCAGTACTTC	CASSPGDGKGAKNIQYF
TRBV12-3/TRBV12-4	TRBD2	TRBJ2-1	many	TGTGCCAGCAGTTCTAGCGGGTACAATGAGCAGTTCTTC	CASSSSGYNEQFF
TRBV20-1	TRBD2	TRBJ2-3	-	TGCAGTGCTAGAGGCCTAGCGGGTCGGCTAAACACAGATACGCAGTATTTT	CSARGLAGRLNTDTQYF
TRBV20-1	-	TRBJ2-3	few	TGCAGTGCTAGGTACCCCTTTCTCCCTAGCACAGATACGCAGTATTTT	CSARYPFLPSTDTQYF
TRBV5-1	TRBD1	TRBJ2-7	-	TGCGCCAGCAGCTTCGGCACCGGACAGGGCACCCTCGAGCAGTACTTC	CASSFGTGQGTLEQYF
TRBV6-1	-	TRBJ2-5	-	TGTGCCAGCAGTGAAGGCGTTGGAGGGGTGGGGCTACAAGAGACCCAGTACTTC	CASSEGVGGVGLQETQYF
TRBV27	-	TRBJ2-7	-	TGTGCCAGCAGTCCCTTTCCCCCTCACTACGAGCAGTACTTC	CASSPFPPHYEQYF
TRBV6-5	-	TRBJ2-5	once	TGTGCCGGCAGTTACTCGCCTAAACGGACAGGGAGGGCCCACGAGACCCAGTACTTC	CAGSYSPKRTGRAHETQYF
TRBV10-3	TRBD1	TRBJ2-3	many	TGTGCCATCAGTGAGTTAAGACAGGGGAGCACCGATACGCAGTATTTT	CAISELRQGSTDTQYF
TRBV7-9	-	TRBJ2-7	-	TGTGCCAGCAGCTTGGTCGGCTTTGGCGGCGAGCAGTACTTC	CASSLVGFGGEQYF
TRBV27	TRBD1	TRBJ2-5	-	TGTGCCAGCAGCCTCACCGCAAGGGGGCCTCAAGAGACCCAGTACTTC	CASSLTARGPQETQYF
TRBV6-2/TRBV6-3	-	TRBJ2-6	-	TGTGCCAGCAGTCCCGCCCCGGGGAAGAGTTTGGTTTTCTCTGGGGCCAACGTCCTGACTTTC	CASSPAPGKSLVFSGANVLTF
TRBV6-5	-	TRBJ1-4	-	TGTGCCAGCAGTTTCACAGCGGCTAATGAAAAACTGTTTTTT	CASSFTAANEKLFF
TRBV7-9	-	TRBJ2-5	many	TGTGCCAGCAGCCACGAGGGTGGAGAGACCCAGTACTTC	CASSHEGGETQYF
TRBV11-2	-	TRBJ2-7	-	TGTGCCAGCAGCTTAGCGTGGCGGCCACGGGGGGAGCAGTACTTC	CASSLAWRPRGEQYF
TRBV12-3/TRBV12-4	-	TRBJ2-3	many	TGTGCCAGCAGACCGACTAGCACAGATACGCAGTATTTT	CASRPTSTDTQYF
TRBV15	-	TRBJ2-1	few	TGTGCCACCAGCAGAGACCGACTGGGCTCCTACAATGAGCAGTTCTTC	CATSRDRLGSYNEQFF
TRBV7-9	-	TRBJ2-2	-	TGTGCCAGCAGTCGCGGGACAAACACCGGGGAGCTGTTTTTT	CASSRGTNTGELFF